This entry features one TCR beta chain sequence. What it recognizes is unknown. Trimming took off 5 bases at V and 4 bases at J, with 24 bases between the two ends. Germline assignment: CDR1 SEHNR and CDR2 FQNEAQ (reference sequence). CDR3 length: 18 residues. TCRdb re-derived calls from the reads in MiXCR, one entry per CDR3 protein. The sample records around 340,000 distinct CDR3 sequences, roughly 29% being singletons. This record comes from a study of T cell repertoires in cytomegalovirus infection. Overall study results and limits: Dominating the ex vivo response were TCR beta clonotypes that were CMV-specific and HLA-C-restricted.

This TCR was sampled from a human donor in good health (CMV status not recorded). Some clones in this sample may be carry-over from other donors' samples. The input for sequencing was cultured PBMCs, taken from culture after CMV antigen stimulation. The chain carries TRBV7-9 and TRBJ2-1, with a tentative D call TRBD1 (6 bases). The CDR3 DNA is TGTGCCAGCAGCACCCGGACCGACTACAGGGATAGTTACAATGAGCAGTTCTTC. This codes for CASSTRTDYRDSYNEQFF.